The 8 T cell receptor beta chains in this list originate from one sample, sequenced in a study of Graves' ophthalmopathy and Graves' hyperthyroidism. Scientists amplified the TCR beta CDR3 regions from RNA transcripts. An initial RT-PCR round employing HTBI primers preceded a second-round multiplex PCR. TCRdb used MiXCR to reprocess the multiplex PCR reads, holding one entry per CDR3 protein. The sample includes hundreds of thousands of distinct CDR3 sequences, around 50% seen only once; the top ten take roughly half. Material for sequencing was peripheral blood. These receptors were collected from an adult man with Graves' ophthalmopathy.

J is TRBJ1-5 and V is TRBV9; D is undetermined. The V gene lost 4 bases and the J gene lost 0 bases, with 17 bases spanning the gap. Germline lookup yields CDR1 SGDLS and CDR2 YYNGEE. The CDR3 has 17 amino acids. CDR3 DNA: TGTGCCAGCAGCCAAGAAGAGGTCACCAATAGCAATCAGCCCCAGCATTTT. Amino acids: CASSQEEVTNSNQPQHF.

The V call is TRBV12-3 or TRBV12-4, the J call TRBJ2-7, with 8 nucleotides matching TRBD2. The CDR3 covers 14 residues. Trimming at V came to 2 bases and at J to 4 bases, leaving 4 bases not matched to a gene. The DNA for the CDR3 is TGTGCCAGCAGTTTAAGCGGGAGAAGGTACGAGCAGTACTTC. This sequence encodes CASSLSGRRYEQYF.

The chain combines TRBV19 with TRBJ1-2; D is perhaps TRBD1 (5 bases). The CDR3 spans 15 residues. Germline CDR1 reads LNHDA; CDR2 reads SQIVND (reference sequence). Trimming stripped 5 bases from V and 4 bases from J, with 17 bases between. CDR3 sequence: CASSPRQGSSYGYTF. As DNA, the CDR3 is TGTGCCAGTAGTCCGCGCCAGGGCTCTAGCTATGGCTACACCTTC.

This rearrangement joins TRBV5-1 to TRBJ2-7; possible D gene TRBD1, 5 bases. The CDR3 has 15 amino acids. Looked up from germline, CDR1 is SGHRS and CDR2 is YFSETQ. V lost 5 bases and J 2 bases, leaving 17 bases between the germline ends. The CDR3 nucleotides read TGCGCCAGCAGTCTTGGCCGTACAGGTCCCTACGAGCAGTACTTC. It codes for CASSLGRTGPYEQYF.

This clonotype was counted at least ten times. V is TRBV7-6 and J is TRBJ2-6; D is possibly TRBD1 (6 bases). Germline V gives CDR1 SGHVS, CDR2 FNYEAQ. The CDR3 is 16 residues long. Deletions cut 5 bases from V and 4 bases from J, with 15 bases between. Written as DNA, the CDR3 is TGTGCCAGCAGCCTGTTACAGGGCGCGGGGGCCAACGTCCTGACTTTC. This codes for CASSLLQGAGANVLTF.

The chain combines TRBV20-1 with TRBJ2-7; D is possibly TRBD2 (5 bases). Trimming pared 5 bases from V and 7 bases from J, leaving 18 bases between. Looked up from germline, CDR1 is DFQATT and CDR2 is SNEGSKA (reference sequence). This CDR3 has 13 residues. The CDR3 nucleotides read TGCAGTGCTCCCGGAAACAGCAGAGGGGAGCAGTACTTC. This translates into CSAPGNSRGEQYF.

The chain has TRBV29-1 and TRBJ1-2, with TRBD1 matching over 8 bases. This CDR3 contains 11 residues. Trimming took 8 bases from V and 13 from J; bases not matched to a gene: 12. Germline CDR1 reads SQVTM; CDR2 reads ANQGSEA. The CDR3, as DNA: TGCAGCCCCGGGACAGGCCGAAGTGGCACCTTC. This gives the protein CSPGTGRSGTF. Full variable domain (missing parts from reference TRBV29-1 and TRBJ1-2): SAVISQKPSRDICQRGTSLTIQCQVDSQVTMMFWYRQQPGQSLTLIATANQGSEATYESGFVIDKFPISRPNLTFSTLTVSNMSPEDSSIYLCSPGTGRSGTFGSGTRLTVV.

Comment on this clonotype: The junction shows a germline mismatch at one end, possibly a read error. This chain uses TRBV9 with TRBJ2-2, with 8 nucleotides matching TRBD2. The CDR3 runs to 16 residues. CDR1 SGDLS and CDR2 YYNGEE come from the germline V gene. CDR3 coding DNA: TGCGCCAGCAGCGTGTCTAGCGGGCCGGGGACCGGGGAGCTGTTTTTT. Encoded protein: CASSVSSGPGTGELFF. Using reference TRBV9 and TRBJ2-2 for the parts outside the CDR3, the full variable domain is DSGVTQTPKHLITATGQRVTLRCSPRSGDLSVYWYQQSLDQGLQFLIQYYNGEERAKGNILERFSAQQFPDLHSELNLSSLELGDSALYFCASSVSSGPGTGELFFGEGSRLTVL.